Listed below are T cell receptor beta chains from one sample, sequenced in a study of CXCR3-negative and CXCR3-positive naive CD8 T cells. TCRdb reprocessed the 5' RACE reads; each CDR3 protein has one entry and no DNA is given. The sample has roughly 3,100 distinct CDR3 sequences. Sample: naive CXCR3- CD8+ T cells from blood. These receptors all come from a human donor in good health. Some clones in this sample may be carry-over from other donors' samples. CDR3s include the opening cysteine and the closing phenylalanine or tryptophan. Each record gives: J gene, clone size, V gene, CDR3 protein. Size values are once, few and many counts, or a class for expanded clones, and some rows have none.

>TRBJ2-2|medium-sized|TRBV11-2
CASSAGTANTGELFF
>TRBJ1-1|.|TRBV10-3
CAISEWGTYSGGTEAFF
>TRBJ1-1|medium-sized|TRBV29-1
CSVEDFSTGGNTEAFF
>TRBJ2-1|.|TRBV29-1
CSVEVPGGRTLYNEQFF
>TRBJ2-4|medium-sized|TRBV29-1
CSVRTSGSLAKNIQYF
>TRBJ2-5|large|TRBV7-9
CASSLATGGPGETQYF
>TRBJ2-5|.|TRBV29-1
CSVELAGETQYF
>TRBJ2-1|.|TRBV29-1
CSVRSLSGLRIDEQFF
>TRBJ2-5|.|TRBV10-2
CASSERSPREPEETQYF
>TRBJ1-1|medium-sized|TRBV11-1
CASSSRGGGTEAFF
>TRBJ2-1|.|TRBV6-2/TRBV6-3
CASSYSAETGVDWNEQFF